This T cell receptor beta chain emerged from a study of T-cell memory formation after mild COVID-19. Notes on the study in general: Day 15 to 85 contracting clones showed balanced CD4/CD8; later expanders leaned CD4+. There were some responding clones in pre-infection memory, which suggested that cross-reactive memory had joined.

V lost 4 bases to trimming and J lost 5 bases; unmatched junction nucleotides: 7. Germline lookup yields CDR1 LGHNA and CDR2 YSLEER. The CDR3 sequence is 14 residues long. MiXCR was run by TCRdb on the 5' RACE reads, yielding one entry per CDR3 protein. Of 380,000 or so distinct CDR3 sequences in the sample, about 15% were seen once. This clonotype appeared a few times. Its target is not known. The material sequenced was PBMCs or a T cell subset sorted from them (not recorded which). The source of this sequence is a man younger than 35 who had mild COVID-19 (a few samples of this study predate the infection). Cell type and time point are not known. The rearrangement joins TRBV4-3 to TRBJ2-5, with TRBD1 matching 7 bases. DNA for the CDR3: TGCGCCAGCAGCCCGAAGGGGGCGACGGAGACCCAGTACTTC. Its protein product is CASSPKGATETQYF.